Presented here are 3 T cell receptor beta chains from one specimen sequenced in a study of blood T cell repertoires in COVID-19. Repertoires were generated with immunoSEQ multiplex PCR, while TCRdb's copy carries only in-frame clones and drops some. The table includes some 380,000 clones, roughly 88% detected once. Sample: PBMCs or T cells enriched from blood (not recorded which). The source is a middle-aged woman with acute COVID-19.

V usage is TRBV11-2 and J usage is TRBJ2-7; 9 bases fit TRBD1. Germline V gives CDR1 SGHAT, CDR2 FQNNGV. The V and J ends lost 6 bases and 1 base, in that order; junction bases with no gene match: 1. CDR3 length: 13 amino acids. The CDR3 nucleotides are TGTGCCAGCAGGACAGGGGGATCCTACGAGCAGTACTTC. Residues: CASRTGGSYEQYF. Full variable domain (missing parts from reference TRBV11-2 and TRBJ2-7): EAGVAQSPRYKIIEKRQSVAFWCNPISGHATLYWYQQILGQGPKLLIQFQNNGVVDDSQLPKDRFSAERLKGVDSTLKIQPAKLEDSAVYLCASRTGGSYEQYFGPGTRLTVT.

The chain carries TRBV2 and TRBJ2-6; 7 bases are shared with TRBD1. CDR1 is SNHLY and CDR2 is FYNNEI in the germline V gene. This CDR3 has 17 amino acids. J lost 0 bases, V lost 7 bases, and 9 bases had no gene match. The DNA of the CDR3 is TGTGCCAGCATCGGCCAAGGGGGCGTCTCTGGGGCCAACGTCCTGACTTTC. Protein sequence: CASIGQGGVSGANVLTF.

This clone appeared a few times. The gene calls are TRBV7-9 and TRBJ2-1; 9 nucleotides line up with TRBD2. The CDR3 runs to 14 residues. J lost 10 bases, V lost 7 bases, and 11 bases had no gene match. Germline CDR1 reads SEHNR; CDR2 reads FQNEAQ (reference sequence). CDR3 sequence: CASKERGASWEQFF. The DNA for the CDR3 is TGTGCCAGCAAAGAGCGGGGGGCCTCCTGGGAGCAGTTCTTC.